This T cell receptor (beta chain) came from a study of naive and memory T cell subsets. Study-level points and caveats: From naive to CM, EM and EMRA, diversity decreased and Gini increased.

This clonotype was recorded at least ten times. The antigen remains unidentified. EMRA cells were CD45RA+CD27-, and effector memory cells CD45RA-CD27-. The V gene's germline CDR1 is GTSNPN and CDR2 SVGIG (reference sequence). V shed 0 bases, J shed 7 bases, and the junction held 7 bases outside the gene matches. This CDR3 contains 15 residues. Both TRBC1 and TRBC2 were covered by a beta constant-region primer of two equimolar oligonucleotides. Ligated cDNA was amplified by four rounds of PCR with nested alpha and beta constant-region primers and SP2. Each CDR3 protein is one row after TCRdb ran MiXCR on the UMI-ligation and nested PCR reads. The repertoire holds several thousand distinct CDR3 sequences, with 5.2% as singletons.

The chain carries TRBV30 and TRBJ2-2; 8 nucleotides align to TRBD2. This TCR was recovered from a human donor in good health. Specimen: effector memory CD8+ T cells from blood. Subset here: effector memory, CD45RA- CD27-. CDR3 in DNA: TGTGCCTGGAGTGTAGCGGGAGATAATGTCGGGGAGCTGTTTTTT. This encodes CAWSVAGDNVGELFF.